This entry lists 5 T cell receptor beta chains sequenced from one sample in a study of cytotoxic CD8 clonotypes in ibrutinib-treated CLL (dated by TCRdb to about 2021). In the paper's terms, the time point label means: progressive disease on ibrutinib. The library was obtained by the immunoSEQ multiplex PCR assay. This immuneACCESS table, as held by TCRdb, lists in-frame sequences with V and J called but not all clones. Of the missing ones, under half trace to an unresolved V gene in checked studies; the others have no known cause. Present in this sample are around 150,000 clones, approximately 90% of which were seen just once. The top ten clonotypes cover 3% to 3.5% of the sample. This specimen consisted of PBMCs, obtained at disease progression, from a patient treated with ibrutinib. Source of these receptors: a human donor with chronic lymphocytic leukemia.

This clone showed up just once. The V call is TRBV19, the J call TRBJ1-5; 8 bases are a match to TRBD1. Per the germline V gene, CDR1 is LNHDA and CDR2 is SQIVND (reference sequence). CDR3 length: 17 amino acids. Trimming at V came to 6 bases and at J to 2 bases, leaving 12 bases not matched to a gene. In DNA, the CDR3 is TGTGCCAGTAGGATAACGCAGGGGGCTGTTCGCAATCAGCCCCAGCATTTT. Its translation: CASRITQGAVRNQPQHF.

This clone was observed a few times. The CDR3 loop reads CASSGTGGGRNYGYTF. The CDR3 DNA is TGTGCCAGTAGCGGGACAGGGGGCGGCCGCAACTATGGCTACACCTTC. The chain is built from TRBV19 and TRBJ1-2, with 12 bases that match TRBD1. CDR3 size: 16 residues. The V segment lost 6 bases and the J segment 2 bases; nucleotides outside the gene matches: 7. In germline, CDR1 is LNHDA, CDR2 SQIVND (reference sequence).

The chain links TRBV9 to TRBJ1-2; possible D gene TRBD1, 5 bases. Germline lookup yields CDR1 SGDLS and CDR2 YYNGEE. This CDR3 is built from 15 residues. Trimming stripped 4 bases from V and 6 bases from J, with 19 bases between. CDR3 loop: CASSPGGGRVDGYTF. In nucleotides, the CDR3 is TGTGCCAGCAGCCCCGGAGGTGGCAGGGTAGATGGCTACACCTTC.

The J gene is TRBJ2-7, the V gene TRBV7-2; D is unclear. The V end lost 1 base, the J end lost 0 bases, and 7 bases lay between the germline ends. This CDR3 comprises 14 residues. Germline V gene sequence: CDR1 SGHTA, CDR2 FQGNSA. This CDR3 is CASSLGIGSYEQYF. CDR3 nucleotides: TGTGCCAGCAGCTTAGGTATCGGCTCCTACGAGCAGTACTTC.

The chain couples TRBV4-2 to TRBJ2-3, with D perhaps matching TRBD2 (6 bases). Germline CDR1 is LGHNA and CDR2 is YNFKEQ. This CDR3 is 14 amino acids long. V was pared by 0 bases and J by 4 bases, with 8 bases between. The CDR3 DNA reads as TGTGCCAGCAGCCAAGAGGGGAGGTCAGATACGCAGTATTTT. Its translation: CASSQEGRSDTQYF.